This TCR beta chain was captured by sequencing in a study of blood T cell repertoires in COVID-19. Study as a whole: In each case, the material was cDNA or gDNA derived from T cells, B-cell-depleted T cells, or PBMCs.

Data came from immunoSEQ multiplex PCR; TCRdb stores just in-frame clones and leaves some out. The data contain some 340,000 clones, more than 70% of them singletons. This clone appeared a few times. The germline V gene encodes CDR1 LNHDA and CDR2 SQIVND (reference sequence). The V gene lost 11 bases and the J gene lost 3 bases, with 21 bases spanning the gap. The length of the CDR3 is 15 residues. This clonotype was sampled from a man aged 25 to 40 with active or convalescent COVID-19. The chain recombines TRBV19 with TRBJ2-3; D unclear. The source material was peripheral blood. CDR3 region: CASNTPGRGTDTQYF. As DNA, the CDR3 is TGTGCCTCTAACACACCTGGGCGTGGGACAGATACGCAGTATTTT.